Below are 14 T cell receptor beta chains sequenced from a single sample in a study of cytomegalovirus exposure and HLA in healthy donors. PCR primers comprised 60 Vbeta and 13 Jbeta primers. Profiled with immunoSEQ multiplex PCR; TCRdb holds only in-frame clones, not every one. The sample carries some 200,000 clones, roughly 89% recorded once. What was sequenced was PBMCs. The receptors originated from a woman in her late teens or twenties in good health and CMV-seronegative.

On this clone: The sample holds other DNA sequences that translate to the same CDR3. V gene TRBV7-2 combines with J gene TRBJ1-2; the match to TRBD1 covers 8 bases. CDR1 is SGHTA and CDR2 is FQGNSA in the germline V gene. The CDR3 has 13 residues. V dropped 5 bases and J dropped 6; count of bases not matched to a gene: 5. The CDR3 protein is CASSLGTGDGYTF. The CDR3 DNA reads as TGTGCCAGCAGCCTCGGGACAGGCGATGGCTACACCTTC. The full variable domain, rest sourced from reference TRBV7-2 and TRBJ1-2, is GAGVSQSPSNKVTEKGKDVELRCDPISGHTALYWYRQSLGQGLEFLIYFQGNSAPDKSGLPSDRFSAERTGGSVSTLTIQRTQQEDSAVYLCASSLGTGDGYTFGSGTRLTVV.

This CDR3 is CASSPGGPTYEQYF. In DNA, the CDR3 is TGTGCCAGCTCACCAGGAGGGCCTACCTACGAGCAGTACTTC. The chain employs TRBV18 and TRBJ2-7; D possibly corresponds to TRBD2 (6 bases). The CDR3 totals 14 residues. Germline lookup yields CDR1 KGHSH and CDR2 LQKENI. Trimming shortened V by 2 bases and J by 2 bases, and 10 bases separated the two germline ends.

V and J are TRBV5-6 and TRBJ2-7, with 7 nucleotides matching TRBD2. The CDR3 covers 15 residues. The V segment lost 5 bases and the J segment 0 bases; nucleotides outside the gene matches: 8. CDR1 and CDR2 from the germline V gene are SGHDT and YYEEEE. For the CDR3, the DNA is TGTGCCAGCAGGGATATGGGGGGGAGCTCCTACGAGCAGTACTTC. Translating it yields CASRDMGGSSYEQYF.

This rearrangement joins TRBV4-3 to TRBJ2-1; 12 bases are a match to TRBD2. The CDR3 length is 17 residues. Trimming removed 1 base from V and 7 bases from J; junction bases left unmatched: 8. Germline lookup yields CDR1 LGHNA and CDR2 YSLEER. As DNA, the CDR3 is TGCGCCAGCAGCCAAGTTCTAGCGGGAGGGCCCCAGAATGAGCAGTTCTTC. Translating it yields CASSQVLAGGPQNEQFF.

The CDR3: CASSDRNGRQSYGYTF. The CDR3, as DNA: TGTGCCAGCAGCGACCGGAACGGGCGACAGTCCTATGGCTACACCTTC. This chain uses TRBV9 with TRBJ1-2, with D perhaps TRBD1 (5 bases). Germline CDR1 SGDLS, CDR2 YYNGEE. The CDR3 contains 16 residues. V lost 3 bases, J lost 4 bases, and 19 bases lay in between.

V usage is TRBV28 and J usage is TRBJ1-2; D gene unclear. The V end lost 3 bases, the J end lost 6 bases, and 14 bases lay between the germline ends. CDR1 and CDR2 from the germline V gene are MDHEN and SYDVKM. The length of the CDR3 is 14 residues. The DNA for the CDR3 is TGTGCCAGCAGTTTGGTTGGCAGATTTAATGGCTACACCTTC. This translates into CASSLVGRFNGYTF.

V is TRBV4-3 and J is TRBJ2-7; 9 nucleotides match TRBD1. The CDR3 contains 14 residues. The V and J ends lost 4 bases and 7 bases, in that order; junction bases with no gene match: 8. Germline V gene lookup returns CDR1 LGHNA and CDR2 YSLEER. The CDR3, as DNA: TGCGCCAGCAGCCTGCAACAGGGGGCAGGAGAGCAGTACTTC. This codes for CASSLQQGAGEQYF.

The V and J genes are TRBV7-2 and TRBJ2-3; D possibly corresponds to TRBD2 (5 bases). CDR3 length: 15 residues. The germline V gene has CDR1 SGHTA and CDR2 FQGNSA. The V end was cut by 1 base, the J end by 4 bases, with 12 bases between. CDR3 protein: CASSLVPNGADTQYF. The CDR3, as DNA: TGTGCCAGCAGCTTAGTTCCCAACGGGGCAGATACGCAGTATTTT. Using reference TRBV7-2 and TRBJ2-3 for the parts outside the CDR3, the full variable domain is GAGVSQSPSNKVTEKGKDVELRCDPISGHTALYWYRQSLGQGLEFLIYFQGNSAPDKSGLPSDRFSAERTGGSVSTLTIQRTQQEDSAVYLCASSLVPNGADTQYFGPGTRLTVL.

The gene calls are TRBV21-1 and TRBJ2-2; the table gives TRBD1 as D, unverified against the DNA. TRBV21-1 is labeled a pseudogene. This CDR3 is built from 18 residues. CDR3 coding DNA: TGTGCCAGCAGCGGCCGTCGGACATCTCGCCTGAACACCGGGGAGCTGTTTTTT. Encoded protein: CASSGRRTSRLNTGELFF.

This chain links TRBV2 with TRBJ1-4; D uncertain. The CDR3 spans 17 residues. Trimming removed 3 bases from V and 8 bases from J, with 22 bases in between. Germline CDR1 and CDR2: SNHLY and FYNNEI. CDR3 region: CASSEVGPGAGKEKLFF. The CDR3 bases are TGTGCCAGCAGTGAGGTGGGTCCGGGAGCCGGGAAGGAAAAACTGTTTTTT.

The V call is TRBV10-1, the J call TRBJ2-5; D is ambiguous. V was shortened by 0 bases and J by 2 bases, with 16 bases between the two germline ends. CDR3 length equals 17 residues. From germline, CDR1 is WNHNN and CDR2 SYGVQD (reference sequence). The CDR3 loop reads CASSESRSRGYQETQYF. DNA of the CDR3: TGCGCCAGCAGTGAGTCTCGGTCCCGAGGTTATCAAGAGACCCAGTACTTC.

This clone was picked up one time. The chain has TRBV5-1 and TRBJ2-5; 12 bases agree with TRBD2. CDR3 length: 16 amino acids. In germline, CDR1 is SGHRS, CDR2 YFSETQ. Unmatched junction bases numbered 8, after V lost 5 bases and J lost 3 bases. CDR3 sequence reads: CASSSALAGGEETQYF. For the CDR3, the DNA is TGCGCCAGCAGTTCTGCCCTAGCGGGAGGGGAAGAGACCCAGTACTTC.

The chain combines TRBV29-1 with TRBJ1-3, with 7 bases lining up with TRBD1. Germline V gene data show CDR1 as SQVTM and CDR2 as ANQGSEA. V shed 2 bases and J 1 base; nucleotides not matched to a gene: 2. The CDR3 length is 14 residues. The CDR3 DNA reads TGCAGCGTTGAAAGGGGGCGATCTGGAAACACCATATATTTT. It translates to CSVERGRSGNTIYF. Variable domain in full (rest from reference TRBV29-1 and TRBJ1-3): SAVISQKPSRDICQRGTSLTIQCQVDSQVTMMFWYRQQPGQSLTLIATANQGSEATYESGFVIDKFPISRPNLTFSTLTVSNMSPEDSSIYLCSVERGRSGNTIYFGEGSWLTVV.

The genes are TRBV7-8 and TRBJ1-5, with a possible D match to TRBD1 (6 bases). The germline gives CDR1 SGHVS, CDR2 FQNEAQ. The V gene lost 1 base and the J gene lost 3 bases, with 13 bases spanning the gap. The CDR3 covers 16 residues. CDR3 loop: CASSLGRGSYNQPQHF. CDR3 sequence (DNA): TGTGCCAGCAGCTTAGGCAGGGGTTCTTACAATCAGCCCCAGCATTTT.